The rows below give T cell receptor beta chains drawn from one sample of a study of T cells expressing NK-cell markers. With the 5' RACE reads reprocessed, TCRdb shows one record per CDR3 protein and no DNA. The sample data list about 260,000 distinct CDR3 sequences. Sample: blood T cells: a sorted CD56 or NKG2C T cell subset, CD4+ or CD8+ T cells, or bulk PBMC T cells (not recorded which). All receptors derive from a woman between 18 and 70 years old in good health. Both conserved end residues are part of each CDR3. The order of the fields is V gene, J gene, CDR3 protein.

v_call: TRBV29-1; j_call: TRBJ2-1; cdr3_aa: CSVARRLHYNEQFF
v_call: TRBV4-3; j_call: TRBJ2-3; cdr3_aa: CASSQGHTADTQYF
v_call: TRBV20-1; j_call: TRBJ2-7; cdr3_aa: CSARGGYEQYF
v_call: TRBV5-1; j_call: TRBJ2-1; cdr3_aa: CASSSGLAGPREQFF
v_call: TRBV11-2; j_call: TRBJ2-1; cdr3_aa: CASSQGTGPSSYNEQFF
v_call: TRBV7-8; j_call: TRBJ1-4; cdr3_aa: CASSVRQLPNEKLFF
v_call: TRBV4-3; j_call: TRBJ1-4; cdr3_aa: CASSQYAGAVEKLFF
v_call: TRBV12-3/TRBV12-4; j_call: TRBJ2-1; cdr3_aa: CASSLSGGRFEQFF
v_call: TRBV28; j_call: TRBJ1-2; cdr3_aa: CASRPPDRDGGYTF
v_call: TRBV7-2; j_call: TRBJ2-7; cdr3_aa: CASSSNRLAGTDEQYF
v_call: TRBV12-3/TRBV12-4; j_call: TRBJ1-3; cdr3_aa: CASSIAGSGNTIYF
v_call: TRBV5-1; j_call: TRBJ2-1; cdr3_aa: CASSLAGQTYNEQFF
v_call: TRBV20-1; j_call: TRBJ2-7; cdr3_aa: CSAQTSYEQYF
v_call: TRBV7-8; j_call: TRBJ2-1; cdr3_aa: CASSLVESSYNEQFF
v_call: TRBV7-2; j_call: TRBJ2-1; cdr3_aa: CASKISGSTYNEQFF
v_call: TRBV7-9; j_call: TRBJ2-1; cdr3_aa: CASSAASGSVSEQFF
v_call: TRBV20-1; j_call: TRBJ1-5; cdr3_aa: CSARDADRGGNQPQHF
v_call: TRBV10-3; j_call: TRBJ2-7; cdr3_aa: CAISKGQGISPLYEQYF
v_call: TRBV18; j_call: TRBJ1-5; cdr3_aa: CASSRKENQPQHF
v_call: TRBV11-3; j_call: TRBJ2-1; cdr3_aa: CASKLGPYNEQFF
v_call: TRBV25-1; j_call: TRBJ2-3; cdr3_aa: CASSEYRSGDTQYF
v_call: TRBV25-1; j_call: TRBJ1-6; cdr3_aa: CASSTWGSPLHF
v_call: TRBV12-3/TRBV12-4; j_call: TRBJ1-5; cdr3_aa: CASSFGGNSNQPQHF
v_call: TRBV6-1; j_call: TRBJ2-7; cdr3_aa: CASSEIFQGGSYEQYF
v_call: TRBV19; j_call: TRBJ1-5; cdr3_aa: CASSITSNQPQHF
v_call: TRBV5-1; j_call: TRBJ1-1; cdr3_aa: CASRTGALNTEAFF
v_call: TRBV6-1; j_call: TRBJ1-1; cdr3_aa: CASSEAVRKRDTEAFF
v_call: TRBV5-1; j_call: TRBJ2-2; cdr3_aa: CASSLSAGFTGELFF
v_call: TRBV28; j_call: TRBJ1-2; cdr3_aa: CASSFWDGYYGYTF
v_call: TRBV20-1; j_call: TRBJ1-3; cdr3_aa: CSARIRTLDTIYF